This T cell receptor beta chain was captured by sequencing in a study of blood T cells in healthy people across ages. With a J-beta primer mix and a sample-barcoded 5' primer, a second PCR ran 7 to 11 cycles. TCRdb re-derived calls from the 5' RACE reads in MiXCR, one entry per CDR3 protein. The sample consists of 750,000 to 950,000 distinct CDR3 sequences, around a quarter of them appearing once. CDR1 is MNHNY, CDR2 SVGAGI, per germline (reference sequence). V shed 2 bases and J 4 bases; nucleotides not matched to a gene: 10. The CDR3 length is 16 residues. These data were likewise used in another study, on T cells of mothers and their children.

The gene calls are TRBV6-6 and TRBJ1-1; 7 bases align to TRBD1. Sequencing was performed on blood. This TCR came from a boy younger than 18 in good health. Here the CDR3 DNA reads TGTGCCAGCAGTTACGGCCACAGGGGCCGGGGCACTGAAGCTTTCTTT. It codes for CASSYGHRGRGTEAFF.